The 15 T cell receptor beta chains below were found in one sample sequenced in a study of blood T cell repertoires in COVID-19. TCRdb keeps only in-frame clones here, not all; method: immunoSEQ multiplex PCR. The sample records over 150,000 clones, around 80% being singletons. The source material was peripheral blood. These TCRs come from a human donor in a cohort sampled during active COVID-19.

V usage is TRBV11-2 and J usage is TRBJ2-7, with TRBD2 as a possible D gene (6 bases). V lost 1 base and J 7 bases, leaving 11 bases between the germline ends. The CDR3 length is 13 residues. Germline CDR1 SGHAT, CDR2 FQNNGV. This CDR3 reads CASSLVLAREQYF. DNA of the CDR3: TGTGCCAGCAGCTTAGTACTAGCCAGGGAGCAGTACTTC.

The J gene is TRBJ2-1, the V gene TRBV18, with 11 bases that match TRBD2. CDR3 length: 17 amino acids. Germline CDR1 reads KGHSH; CDR2 reads LQKENI. V lost 6 bases, J lost 5 bases, and 12 bases stayed unmatched. CDR3 DNA sequence: TGTGCCAGCTCCCAATTGCCGGGGACTAGCGGCCACAATGAGCAGTTCTTC. This encodes CASSQLPGTSGHNEQFF. Variable domain in full (rest from reference TRBV18 and TRBJ2-1): NAGVMQNPRHLVRRRGQEARLRCSPMKGHSHVYWYRQLPEEGLKFMVYLQKENIIDESGMPKERFSAEFPKEGPSILRIQQVVRGDSAAYFCASSQLPGTSGHNEQFFGPGTRLTVL.

As for this clone: Distinct nucleotide sequences in the sample also encode this CDR3. This chain joins TRBV9 and TRBJ1-6; maybe TRBD1 (6 bases). The length of the CDR3 is 14 residues. V gave up 0 bases and J gave up 7 bases, with 8 bases separating them. Germline V gene lookup returns CDR1 SGDLS and CDR2 YYNGEE. DNA of the CDR3: TGTGCCAGCAGCGTAGCAGGGGACAATTCACCCCTCCACTTT. Its protein is CASSVAGDNSPLHF.

The chain uses TRBV6-5 and TRBJ2-5, with a possible D match to TRBD2 (5 bases). Germline assignment: CDR1 MNHEY and CDR2 SVGAGI. The CDR3 covers 15 residues. Trimming removed 6 bases at V and 3 bases at J, with 17 bases between. The CDR3 protein is CASRRAGYAEETQYF. The CDR3 region has the DNA TGTGCCAGCAGGAGGGCAGGTTACGCAGAAGAGACCCAGTACTTC.

This clone has just one count. CDR3: CASSRLAGGANEQFF. The CDR3, as DNA: TGTGCCAGTAGTAGGCTCGCGGGAGGGGCCAATGAGCAGTTCTTC. The V call is TRBV19, the J call TRBJ2-1, with 9 bases matching TRBD2. V lost 4 bases and J lost 6; bases outside the gene matches: 7. CDR1 is LNHDA, CDR2 SQIVND, per germline (reference sequence). The CDR3 has 15 residues.

This sequence joins TRBV5-6 and TRBJ2-1; TRBD2 matches 13 bases. CDR3 length: 16 amino acids. CDR1 is SGHDT, CDR2 YYEEEE, per germline. The trim removed 4 bases at V and 8 bases at J, leaving 9 bases unmatched. The CDR3 region is CASSSLGLAGVHEQFF. The CDR3 nucleotides are TGTGCCAGCAGCAGCCTCGGACTAGCGGGGGTACATGAGCAGTTCTTC.

The rearrangement joins TRBV5-5 to TRBJ2-7, with 7 positions matching TRBD1. The trim removed 4 bases at V and 5 bases at J, leaving 6 bases unmatched. Germline V gene data show CDR1 as SGHKS and CDR2 as YYEKEE (reference sequence). This CDR3 comprises 13 residues. The CDR3 here is CASSTYGQDEQYF. In DNA form, the CDR3 reads TGTGCCAGCAGCACATATGGACAGGACGAGCAGTACTTC.

The table lists this clone with a few counts. The CDR3 nucleotides read TGTGCCAGCAGTTCATCGAGACGGGGGATGAACACTGAAGCTTTCTTT. Its translation: CASSSSRRGMNTEAFF. The chain combines TRBV28 with TRBJ1-1; D possibly corresponds to TRBD1 (5 bases). Trimming took off 4 bases at V and 0 bases at J, with 15 bases between the two ends. Germline values: CDR1 MDHEN, CDR2 SYDVKM. The CDR3 is 16 amino acids.

This clone has only one observation. The V call is TRBV5-1, the J call TRBJ1-1, with 7 bases fitting TRBD1. Per the germline V gene, CDR1 is SGHRS and CDR2 is YFSETQ. The V and J ends lost 5 bases and 1 base, in that order; junction bases with no gene match: 5. The CDR3 spans 14 residues. The CDR3 DNA reads TGCGCCAGCAGGGCACAGGGGACGAACACTGAAGCTTTCTTT. Translation: CASRAQGTNTEAFF.

This rearrangement joins TRBV3-1 (or the pseudogene TRBV3-2) to TRBJ2-1, with 12 bases fitting TRBD2. Germline values: CDR1 LGHDT, CDR2 YNNKEL (reference sequence). V shed 1 base, J shed 4 bases, and the junction held 17 bases outside the gene matches. This CDR3 is built from 21 residues. DNA for the CDR3: TGTGCCAGCAGCCAAGGAAACAGGCTTTCACTAGCGGGAGGCCTATACAATGAGCAGTTCTTC. It yields the protein CASSQGNRLSLAGGLYNEQFF.

The chain links TRBV4-1 to TRBJ2-2, with 10 positions matching TRBD1. The length of the CDR3 is 17 residues. With 8 bases clipped from V and 2 bases from J, the junction kept 11 bases outside the gene matches. In germline, CDR1 is MGHRA, CDR2 YSYEKL. CDR3 nucleotides: TGCGCCAGCTACCCATCCGGGACAGGGGCTAACACCGGGGAGCTGTTTTTT. Its protein product is CASYPSGTGANTGELFF.

The CDR3 nucleotides are TGTGCCAGTACACCGACTAGCGGGATAGATACGCAGTATTTT. Its protein is CASTPTSGIDTQYF. The chain joins TRBV19 to TRBJ2-3; 11 nucleotides line up with TRBD2. CDR3 size: 14 residues. The V segment lost 7 bases and the J segment 5 bases; nucleotides outside the gene matches: 5. The germline V gene encodes CDR1 LNHDA and CDR2 SQIVND (reference sequence).

The rearrangement links TRBV3-1 (or the pseudogene TRBV3-2) to TRBJ2-1, with TRBD2 matching 7 bases. Germline V gene data show CDR1 as LGHDT and CDR2 as YNNKEL (reference sequence). Trimming took 1 base from V and 9 from J; bases not matched to a gene: 12. This CDR3 has 16 amino acids. CDR3 residues: CASSQALLAFSSEQFF. CDR3 nucleotides: TGTGCCAGCAGCCAAGCGTTACTAGCGTTTAGTAGTGAGCAGTTCTTC.

The gene calls are TRBV2 and TRBJ1-5; D uncertain. Trimming removed 6 bases from V and 7 bases from J, with 13 bases in between. From germline, CDR1 is SNHLY and CDR2 FYNNEI. The CDR3 runs to 13 residues. CDR3: CASRKSLSQPQHF. The CDR3 coding sequence is TGTGCCAGCAGAAAAAGTCTAAGCCAGCCCCAGCATTTT.

The chain joins TRBV4-1 to TRBJ1-2; 9 bases are a match to TRBD1. This CDR3 has 17 amino acids. Germline-derived CDR1 and CDR2 are MGHRA and YSYEKL. The V gene end was trimmed by 1 base and the J gene end by 4 bases; junction bases not matched to a gene: 10. The CDR3 loop is CASSQVLTGGSSYGYTF. CDR3 in DNA: TGCGCCAGCAGCCAAGTTCTTACAGGGGGCAGTAGCTATGGCTACACCTTC.